The clone carrying this T cell receptor (beta chain) was picked up a small number of times. Antigen specificity is unknown. The data stem from a study of blood T cells in healthy people across ages. Findings of the study overall: Aged donors had fewer naive CD4+ cells and lower diversity than long-lived donors. PBMC samples, being unsorted, prevented any conclusive comparison of naive and antigen-experienced cells.

Together with a sample-barcoded 5' primer, a J-beta primer mix was included in a second PCR lasting about 7 to 12 cycles. Per-sample output comprised a minimum of 2.5 million paired-end reads containing CDR3. MiXCR, applied by TCRdb to the 5' RACE reads, yields one record per CDR3 protein. The data contain roughly 1.6 million distinct CDR3 sequences, 34% of them seen just once; the ten biggest clones take up about 11%. The CDR3 length is 13 residues. The germline V gene encodes CDR1 LGHDT and CDR2 YNNKEL (reference sequence). Trimming shortened V by 4 bases and J by 3 bases, and 9 bases separated the two germline ends.

The rearrangement uses TRBV3-1 and TRBJ1-2; TRBD1 might be the D (6 bases). The TCR comes from a woman in her twenties or thirties in good health. Input material: blood. The CDR3 loop is CASSPGTHYGYTF. CDR3 coding DNA: TGTGCCAGCAGCCCAGGGACACACTATGGCTACACCTTC.